This T cell receptor beta chain came from a study of tumor and adjacent non-tumor tissue in lung cancer. As for this clonotype: This may arise from a read error, as a much more abundant clone is one base away.

This sample's RNA came from whole unsorted tissue. This non-tumor lung sample came from over 3 cm beyond the tumor edge. Three rounds of nested PCR, following a modified ARM-PCR protocol, produced the TCRbeta library. TCRdb reanalysed the multiplex PCR reads using MiXCR and keeps one entry per CDR3 protein. This sample yields 75,000 to 95,000 distinct CDR3 sequences, of which roughly 77% are seen a single time; 20% to 25% belongs to the top ten. The germline CDR1 and CDR2 sequences are DFQATT and SNEGSKA (reference sequence). The CDR3 covers 14 residues. This receptor was identified in a woman aged 50 to 60 with non-small cell lung cancer. The rearrangement links TRBV20-1 to TRBJ1-3; D possibly corresponds to TRBD1 (5 bases). The material sequenced was distant non-tumor lung tissue. CDR3 sequence reads: CSAERGGPGSTIYF. CDR3 bases: TGCAGTGCAGAAAGGGGTGGGCCTGGAAGCACCATATATTTT.